Sequencing of this TCR beta chain was carried out in a study of cytomegalovirus exposure and HLA in healthy donors. Points from the study as a whole: Per a later analysis, about 17,000 TCR beta sequences showed association with HLA alleles at 0.05 false discovery rate.

The CDR3 runs to 14 residues. J was trimmed by 10 bases and V by 1 base; bases with no gene match: 6. The germline CDR1 and CDR2 sequences are SGHKS and YYEKEE (reference sequence). PCR employed 60 Vbeta and 13 Jbeta primers. Generated by immunoSEQ multiplex PCR, the TCRdb table keeps only in-frame clones and is missing some. In the table there are tens of thousands of clones, about two thirds of which are singletons. The sample holds many counts of this clone. What it binds is not known. The source material was PBMCs. The J gene is TRBJ1-4, the V gene TRBV5-5, with 8 bases lining up with TRBD1. This TCR was recovered from a woman between 40 and 55 years old in good health and CMV-seropositive. For the CDR3, the DNA is TGTGCCAGCAGCTTGATAGACAGGGGCGGAAAACTGTTTTTT. Amino acid sequence: CASSLIDRGGKLFF.